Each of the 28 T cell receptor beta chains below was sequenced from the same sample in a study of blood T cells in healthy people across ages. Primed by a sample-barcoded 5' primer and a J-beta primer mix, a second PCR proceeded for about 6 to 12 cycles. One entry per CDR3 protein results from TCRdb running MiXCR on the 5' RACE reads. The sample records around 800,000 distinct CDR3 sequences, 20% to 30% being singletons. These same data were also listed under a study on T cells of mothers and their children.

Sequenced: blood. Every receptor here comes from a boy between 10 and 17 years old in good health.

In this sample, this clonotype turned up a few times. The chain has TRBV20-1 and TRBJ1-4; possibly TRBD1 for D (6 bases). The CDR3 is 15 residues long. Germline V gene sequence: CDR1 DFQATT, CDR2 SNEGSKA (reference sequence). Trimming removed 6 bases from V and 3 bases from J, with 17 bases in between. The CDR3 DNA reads TGCAGTGCCCGGGGGGCGGCGGAATCTAATGAAAAACTGTTTTTT. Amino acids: CSARGAAESNEKLFF.

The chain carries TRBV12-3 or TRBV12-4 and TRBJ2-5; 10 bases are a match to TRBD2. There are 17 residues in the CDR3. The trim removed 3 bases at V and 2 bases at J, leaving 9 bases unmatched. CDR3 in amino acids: CASSLEVSGGIQETQYF. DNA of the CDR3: TGTGCCAGCAGTTTGGAGGTTAGCGGGGGGATTCAAGAGACCCAGTACTTC.

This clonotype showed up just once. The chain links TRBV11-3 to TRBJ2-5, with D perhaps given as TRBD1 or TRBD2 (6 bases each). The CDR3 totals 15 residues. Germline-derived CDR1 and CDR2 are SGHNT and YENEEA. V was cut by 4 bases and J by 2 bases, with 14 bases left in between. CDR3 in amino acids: CASSSGARHQETQYF. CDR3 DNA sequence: TGTGCCAGCAGCTCGGGGGCCAGGCATCAAGAGACCCAGTACTTC.

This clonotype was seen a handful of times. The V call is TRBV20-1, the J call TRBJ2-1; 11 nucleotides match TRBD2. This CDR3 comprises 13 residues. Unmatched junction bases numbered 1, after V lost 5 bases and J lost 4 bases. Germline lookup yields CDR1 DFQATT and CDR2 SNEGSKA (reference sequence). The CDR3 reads CSAVAGGYNEQFF. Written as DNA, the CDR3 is TGCAGTGCTGTAGCGGGGGGGTACAATGAGCAGTTCTTC.

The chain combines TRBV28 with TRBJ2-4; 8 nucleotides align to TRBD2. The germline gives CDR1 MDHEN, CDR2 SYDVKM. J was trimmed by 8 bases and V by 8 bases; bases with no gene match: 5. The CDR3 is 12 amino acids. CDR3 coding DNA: TGTGCCAGCTCGGGGGGGCGTTACATTCAGTACTTC. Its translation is CASSGGRYIQYF.

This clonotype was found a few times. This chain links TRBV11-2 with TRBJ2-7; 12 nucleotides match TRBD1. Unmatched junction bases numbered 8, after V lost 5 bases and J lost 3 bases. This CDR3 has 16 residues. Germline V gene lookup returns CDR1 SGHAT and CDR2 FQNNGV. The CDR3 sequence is CASSAYRDRGLYEQYF. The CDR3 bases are TGTGCCAGCAGCGCATACCGGGACAGGGGGCTCTACGAGCAGTACTTC.

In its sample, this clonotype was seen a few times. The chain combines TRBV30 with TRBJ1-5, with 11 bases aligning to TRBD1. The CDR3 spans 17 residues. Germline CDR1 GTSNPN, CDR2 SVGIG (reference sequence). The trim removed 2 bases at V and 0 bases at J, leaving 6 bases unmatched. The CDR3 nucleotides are TGTGCCTGGAGTCTGGGACAGGGGGTCTTTAGCAATCAGCCCCAGCATTTT. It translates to CAWSLGQGVFSNQPQHF.

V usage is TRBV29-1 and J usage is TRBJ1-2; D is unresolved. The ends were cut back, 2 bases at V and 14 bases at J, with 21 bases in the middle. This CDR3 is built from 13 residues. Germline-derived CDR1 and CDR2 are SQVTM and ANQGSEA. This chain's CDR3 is CSVESATAGIGTF. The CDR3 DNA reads TGCAGCGTTGAATCGGCTACAGCGGGGATCGGTACCTTC.

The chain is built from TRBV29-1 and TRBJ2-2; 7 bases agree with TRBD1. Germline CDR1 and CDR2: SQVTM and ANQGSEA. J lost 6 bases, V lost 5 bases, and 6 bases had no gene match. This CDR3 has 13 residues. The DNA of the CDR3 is TGCAGCGTTTCCTCCACAGGGGCCGGGGAGCTGTTTTTT. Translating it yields CSVSSTGAGELFF.

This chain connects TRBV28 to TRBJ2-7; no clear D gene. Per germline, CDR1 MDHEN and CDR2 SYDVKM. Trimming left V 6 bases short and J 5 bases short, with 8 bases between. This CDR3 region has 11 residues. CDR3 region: CASSTWNEQYF. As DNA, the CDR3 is TGTGCCAGCAGCACTTGGAACGAGCAGTACTTC.

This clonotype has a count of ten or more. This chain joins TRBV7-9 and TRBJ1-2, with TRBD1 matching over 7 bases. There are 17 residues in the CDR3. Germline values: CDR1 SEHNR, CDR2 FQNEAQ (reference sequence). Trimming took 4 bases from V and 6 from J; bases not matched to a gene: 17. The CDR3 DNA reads TGTGCCAGCAGCTCTAGGACAGGATCAACCCGCACTGATGGCTACACCTTC. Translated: CASSSRTGSTRTDGYTF.

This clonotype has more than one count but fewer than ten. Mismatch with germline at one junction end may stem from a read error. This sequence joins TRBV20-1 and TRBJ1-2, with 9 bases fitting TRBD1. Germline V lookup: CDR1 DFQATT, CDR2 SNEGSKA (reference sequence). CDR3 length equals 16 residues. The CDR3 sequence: CSARGDRAGSRDGYTF. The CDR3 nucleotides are TGCAGTGCCAGAGGGGACAGGGCCGGCTCCCGTGATGGCTACACCTTC.

DNA of the CDR3: TGTGCCAGCAGCTCCCCCGCGGGGGCCCCCTACAATGAGCAGTTCTTC. It specifies CASSSPAGAPYNEQFF. The chain employs TRBV7-9 and TRBJ2-1; maybe TRBD2 (7 bases). CDR1 is SEHNR, CDR2 FQNEAQ, per germline (reference sequence). The CDR3 length is 16 residues. V lost 4 bases and J 2 bases, leaving 15 bases between the germline ends.

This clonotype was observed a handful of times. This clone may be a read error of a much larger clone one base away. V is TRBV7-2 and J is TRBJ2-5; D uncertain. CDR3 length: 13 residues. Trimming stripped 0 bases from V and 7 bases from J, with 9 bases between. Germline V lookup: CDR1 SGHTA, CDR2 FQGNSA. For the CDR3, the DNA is TGTGCCAGCAGCTTAGCGGGGTGGGGGACCCAGTACTTC. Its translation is CASSLAGWGTQYF.

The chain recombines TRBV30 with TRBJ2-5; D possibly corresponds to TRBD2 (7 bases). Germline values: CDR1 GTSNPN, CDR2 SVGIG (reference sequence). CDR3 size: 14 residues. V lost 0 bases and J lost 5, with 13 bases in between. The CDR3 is CAWSVLEGGETQYF. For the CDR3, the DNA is TGTGCCTGGAGTGTACTAGAGGGGGGGGAGACCCAGTACTTC.

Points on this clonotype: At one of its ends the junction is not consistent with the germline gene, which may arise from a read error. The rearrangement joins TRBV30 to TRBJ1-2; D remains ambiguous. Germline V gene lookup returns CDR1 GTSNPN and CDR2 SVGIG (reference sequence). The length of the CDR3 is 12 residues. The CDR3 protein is CARSAGSYGYTF. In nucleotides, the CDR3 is TGTGCCCGGAGTGCAGGCTCCTATGGCTACACCTTC.

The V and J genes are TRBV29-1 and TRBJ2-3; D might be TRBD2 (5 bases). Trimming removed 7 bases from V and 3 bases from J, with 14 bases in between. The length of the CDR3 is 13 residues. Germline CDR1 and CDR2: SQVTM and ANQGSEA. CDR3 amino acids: CSAFTRGTDTQYF. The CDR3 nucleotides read TGCAGCGCCTTTACCCGAGGGACAGATACGCAGTATTTT.

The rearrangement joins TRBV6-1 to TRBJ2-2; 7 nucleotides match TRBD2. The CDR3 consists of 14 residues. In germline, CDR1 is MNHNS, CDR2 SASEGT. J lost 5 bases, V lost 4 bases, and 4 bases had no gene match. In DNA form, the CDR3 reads TGTGCCAGCAGTGCCGGACTAGGTACCGGGGAGCTGTTTTTT. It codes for CASSAGLGTGELFF.

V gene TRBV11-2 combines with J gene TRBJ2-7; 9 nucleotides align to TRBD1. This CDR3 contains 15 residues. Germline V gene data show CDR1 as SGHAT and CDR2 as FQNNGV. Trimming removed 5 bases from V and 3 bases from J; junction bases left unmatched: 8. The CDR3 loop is CASSPGTGTYYEQYF. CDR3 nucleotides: TGTGCCAGCAGCCCGGGGACAGGGACCTACTACGAGCAGTACTTC. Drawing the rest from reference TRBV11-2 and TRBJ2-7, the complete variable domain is EAGVAQSPRYKIIEKRQSVAFWCNPISGHATLYWYQQILGQGPKLLIQFQNNGVVDDSQLPKDRFSAERLKGVDSTLKIQPAKLEDSAVYLCASSPGTGTYYEQYFGPGTRLTVT.

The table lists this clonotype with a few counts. CDR3 protein: CASSQGPQKGGETQYF. CDR3 in DNA: TGTGCCAGCAGCCAAGGCCCCCAGAAGGGAGGAGAGACCCAGTACTTC. This chain uses TRBV3-1 with TRBJ2-1, with D perhaps TRBD2 (6 bases). The assigned J gene may be wrong: the sequence end matches TRBJ2-5 better. The CDR3 consists of 16 residues. Germline V gene sequence: CDR1 LGHDT, CDR2 YNNKEL (reference sequence).

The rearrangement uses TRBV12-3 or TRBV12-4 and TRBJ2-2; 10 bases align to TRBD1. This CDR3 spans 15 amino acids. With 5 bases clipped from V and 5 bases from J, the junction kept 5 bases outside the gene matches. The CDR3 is CASSPWTGGTGELFF. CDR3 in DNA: TGTGCCAGCAGTCCATGGACAGGGGGGACCGGGGAGCTGTTTTTT.

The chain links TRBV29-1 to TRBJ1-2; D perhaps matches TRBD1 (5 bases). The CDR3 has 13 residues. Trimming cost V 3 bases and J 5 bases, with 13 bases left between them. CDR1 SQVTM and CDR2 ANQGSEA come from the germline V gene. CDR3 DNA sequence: TGCAGCGTTGAGGAGGGGAACGGGTATGGCTACACCTTC. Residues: CSVEEGNGYGYTF.

The CDR3 sequence is CASDPGRGGWRDEQFF. The CDR3 bases are TGTGCTAGTGACCCTGGACGAGGGGGCTGGAGGGATGAGCAGTTCTTC. The chain has TRBV12-5 and TRBJ2-1, with D possibly TRBD1 on 7 matching bases. The V gene lost 7 bases and the J gene lost 8 bases, with 24 bases spanning the gap. From germline, CDR1 is LGHNT and CDR2 FRNRAP. The CDR3 contains 16 residues.

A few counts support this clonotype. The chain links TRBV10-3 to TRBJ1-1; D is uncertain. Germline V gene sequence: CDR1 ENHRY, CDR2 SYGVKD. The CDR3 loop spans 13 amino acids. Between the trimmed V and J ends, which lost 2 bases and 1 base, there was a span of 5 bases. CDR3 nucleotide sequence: TGTGCCATCAGTGAGGGCCAGAACACTGAAGCTTTCTTT. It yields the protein CAISEGQNTEAFF.

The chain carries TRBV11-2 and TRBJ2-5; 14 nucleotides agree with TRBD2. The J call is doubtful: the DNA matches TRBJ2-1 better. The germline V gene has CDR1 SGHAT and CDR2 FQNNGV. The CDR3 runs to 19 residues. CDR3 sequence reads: CASSLVDGTSGGVYNEQFF. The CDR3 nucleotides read TGTGCCAGCAGCTTAGTGGACGGGACTAGCGGGGGTGTCTACAATGAGCAGTTCTTC.

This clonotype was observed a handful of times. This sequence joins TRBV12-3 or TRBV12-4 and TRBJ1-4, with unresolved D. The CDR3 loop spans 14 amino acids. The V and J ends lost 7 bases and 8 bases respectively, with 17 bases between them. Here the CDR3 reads CASTLEMRSEKLFF. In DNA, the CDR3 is TGTGCCAGCACCCTGGAGATGAGGAGCGAAAAACTGTTTTTT.

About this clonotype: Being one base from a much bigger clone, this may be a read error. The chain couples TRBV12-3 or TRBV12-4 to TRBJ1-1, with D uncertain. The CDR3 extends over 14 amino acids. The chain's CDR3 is CASSFKRRNTEASF. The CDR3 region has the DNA TGTGCCAGCAGTTTTAAACGCCGGAACACTGAAGCTTCCTTT.

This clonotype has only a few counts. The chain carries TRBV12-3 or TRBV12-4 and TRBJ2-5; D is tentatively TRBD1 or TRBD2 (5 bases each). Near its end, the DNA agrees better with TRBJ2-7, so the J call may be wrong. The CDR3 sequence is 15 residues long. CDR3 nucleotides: TGTGCCAGCAGTTTAAGTGGGGCGGGTATCTACGAGCAGTACTTC. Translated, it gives CASSLSGAGIYEQYF.